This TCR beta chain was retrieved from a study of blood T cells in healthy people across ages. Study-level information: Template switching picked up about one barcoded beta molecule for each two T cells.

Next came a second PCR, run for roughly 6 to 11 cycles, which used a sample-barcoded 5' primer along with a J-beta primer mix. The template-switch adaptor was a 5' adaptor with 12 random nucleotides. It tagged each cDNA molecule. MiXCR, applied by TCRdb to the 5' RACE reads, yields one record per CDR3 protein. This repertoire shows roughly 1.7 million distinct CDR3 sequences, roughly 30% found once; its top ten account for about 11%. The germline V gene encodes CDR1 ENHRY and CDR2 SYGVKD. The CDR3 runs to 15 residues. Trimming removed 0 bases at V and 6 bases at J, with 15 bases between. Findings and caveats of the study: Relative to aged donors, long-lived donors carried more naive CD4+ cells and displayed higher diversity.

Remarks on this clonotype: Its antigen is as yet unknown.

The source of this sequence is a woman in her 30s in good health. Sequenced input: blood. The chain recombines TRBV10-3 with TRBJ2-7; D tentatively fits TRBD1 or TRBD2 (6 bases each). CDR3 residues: CAISESGGSATEQYF. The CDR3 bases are TGTGCCATCAGTGAGTCAGGGGGGTCTGCAACCGAGCAGTACTTC.